This T cell receptor beta chain is from a study of OX40 agonist ivuxolimab in advanced cancers. Overall study: Ivuxolimab, an agonist antibody against OX40 (CD134), was given to patients. Study-level results: CD4+ and CD8+ blood T cells expanded clonally by week 6 at 0.1 to 3.0 mg/kg.

The table came from immunoSEQ multiplex PCR; TCRdb's copy has only in-frame clones and leaves some out. The sample holds about 45,000 clones, approximately 90% seen once. The CDR3 extends over 9 amino acids. The V gene lost 5 bases and the J gene lost 11 bases, with 6 bases spanning the gap. In germline, CDR1 is MNHEY, CDR2 SVGAGI. Worth noting for this clone: Its antigen is currently unknown.

Drawing of blood for sampling happened at baseline, at cycle 4 day 1, and at cycle 7 day 1. The chain carries TRBV6-5 and TRBJ1-2; D remains unclear. The receptor was isolated from an adult with an advanced solid tumor such as melanoma, head and neck, liver or kidney cancer. This sample comprised CD4+ or CD8+ T cells sorted from blood, obtained in a trial of the OX40 agonist ivuxolimab. The chain's CDR3 is CASSEFYTF. The CDR3 DNA is TGTGCCAGCAGTGAATTTTACACCTTC.